The present T cell receptor (beta chain) was sequenced within a study of blood T cell repertoires in COVID-19. Study as a whole: Sources were T cells, B-cell-depleted T cells, or PBMCs; the material itself was cDNA or gDNA.

Profiled with immunoSEQ multiplex PCR; TCRdb holds only in-frame clones, not every one. Found here are 150,000 to 200,000 clones, 84% of them singletons; the top ten hold over 12%. Between the trimmed V and J ends, which lost 4 bases and 4 bases, there was a span of 23 bases. From germline, CDR1 is SGHRS and CDR2 YFSETQ. This CDR3 has 17 residues. Sequenced material: peripheral blood. This clonotype was sampled from a man aged 18 to 30 with active or convalescent COVID-19. The chain joins TRBV5-1 to TRBJ1-1, with TRBD1 as a possible D gene (5 bases). CDR3 region: CASSTGGNLRRTTEAFF. The CDR3 DNA sequence: TGCGCCAGCAGCACCGGGGGGAACTTGAGGAGGACCACTGAAGCTTTCTTT.